A selection of T cell receptor beta chains follows, all from one sample in a study of T cells in Graves' hyperthyroidism and ophthalmopathy. TCRdb recomputed calls from the multiplex PCR reads with MiXCR, one row per CDR3 protein. The sample shows about 290,000 distinct CDR3 sequences, roughly 15% of them seen only once. The sequenced material came from blood. Receptors originate from a young man with Graves' hyperthyroidism. Both conserved end residues are part of each CDR3. The D gene is left open where the match is weak. Part of the rows lack a size; the others show once, few, many or a class for expanded clones.

TRBV27	.	.	TRBJ2-2	TGTGCCAGCAACCGACCAGCGAACACCGGGGAGCTGTTTTTT	CASNRPANTGELFF
TRBV28	.	.	TRBJ2-5	TGTGCCAGCAGTTTTAGGCCGGGCTTGGGGGGGGGCCACGGGACCCAGTACTTC	CASSFRPGLGGGHGTQYF
TRBV5-1	.	few	TRBJ2-2	TGCGCCAGCAGCGGTCCGGGACAGAACACCGGGGAGCTGTTTTTT	CASSGPGQNTGELFF
TRBV18	.	many	TRBJ2-7	TGTGCCAGCTCACCGGGCCTGCTCTCCTCCTACGAGCAGTACTTC	CASSPGLLSSYEQYF
TRBV20-1	.	.	TRBJ2-2	TGCAGTGCTAGTACCGGCGGGGAGCTGTTTTTT	CSASTGGELFF
TRBV20-1	.	many	TRBJ2-7	TGCAGTGCAGTGGGTCTTTACGAGCAGTACTTC	CSAVGLYEQYF
TRBV28	TRBD1	many	TRBJ2-5	TGTGCCAGCAGTTGGACAGGGGCAGAGACCCAGTACTTC	CASSWTGAETQYF
TRBV5-1	.	many	TRBJ2-2	TGCGCCAGCAGGACTCGGGAAGAATACACCGGGGAGCTGTTTTTT	CASRTREEYTGELFF
TRBV27	.	many	TRBJ1-5	TGTGCCAGCAGTTTGGGACCGGTTGGCAATCAGCCCCAGCATTTT	CASSLGPVGNQPQHF
TRBV19	TRBD1	once	TRBJ1-2	TGTGCCAGTAGTATGCCCGGGACAGGGGCCTATGGCTACACCTTC	CASSMPGTGAYGYTF
TRBV12-3/TRBV12-4	.	many	TRBJ1-5	TGTGCCAGCACAAAGTCGAGCAATCAGCCCCAGCATTTT	CASTKSSNQPQHF
TRBV20-1	TRBD2	few	TRBJ2-5	TGCAGTGCTAAAAAGACTAGCGGGAGGGAGACCCAGTACTTC	CSAKKTSGRETQYF
TRBV4-1	TRBD1	.	TRBJ2-3	TGCGCCAGCAGCCGAGGGACAGCACGCACAGATACGCAGTATTTT	CASSRGTARTDTQYF
TRBV11-2	.	many	TRBJ2-7	TGTGCCAGCAGCCCGGGGGCGGAGAGCTCCTACGAGCAGTACTTC	CASSPGAESSYEQYF
TRBV6-1	TRBD2	many	TRBJ2-2	TGTGCCAGCAGAGTCCACGGGACTATTAACACCGGGGAGCTGTTTTTT	CASRVHGTINTGELFF
TRBV12-3/TRBV12-4	TRBD2	few	TRBJ2-1	TGTGCCAGCAGTTTAAATATTATGGGACTAAACAATGAGCAGTTCTTC	CASSLNIMGLNNEQFF
TRBV20-1	TRBD2	many	TRBJ2-3	TGCAGTGCTAGACGGGAGGGCCCAGGAGATACGCAGTATTTT	CSARREGPGDTQYF
TRBV12-5	.	few	TRBJ2-7	TGTGCTAGTGGCCTCGGGGCGGGAGAGCAGTACTTC	CASGLGAGEQYF
TRBV12-3/TRBV12-4	.	many	TRBJ2-3	TGTGCCAGCACCGGACATAACGGACTACGGCACTCTAGCACAGATACGCAGTATTTT	CASTGHNGLRHSSTDTQYF
TRBV11-1	.	many	TRBJ1-1	TGTGCCAGCAGCCCTACAGGATTCACTGAAGCTTTCTTT	CASSPTGFTEAFF
TRBV4-1	.	few	TRBJ1-5	TGCGCCAGCAGCCAAGGGCCCCAAAGGAGCAATCAGCCCCAGCATTTT	CASSQGPQRSNQPQHF
TRBV30	.	.	TRBJ1-1	TGTGCCTGGAGTTGGGGTGATGACACTGAAGCTTTCTTT	CAWSWGDDTEAFF
TRBV5-4	.	few	TRBJ2-5	TGTGCCAGCAGCTTGGGGGGGGCCCAAGAGACCCAGTACTTC	CASSLGGAQETQYF
TRBV7-8	.	many	TRBJ2-1	TGTGCCAGCGGTAGGCACAATGAGCAGTTCTTC	CASGRHNEQFF
TRBV29-1	.	.	TRBJ2-2	TGCAGCGTTAACGCGGGGACCGGGGAGCTGTTTTTT	CSVNAGTGELFF
TRBV10-3	.	few	TRBJ2-7	TGTGCCATCAGTGGTGGGGACTTAGAACACGAGCAGTACTTC	CAISGGDLEHEQYF
TRBV5-1	TRBD2	.	TRBJ2-1	TGCGCCAGCAGCTTGTTTGGGACTAGCGGGAGCTCCTACAATGAGCAGTTCTTC	CASSLFGTSGSSYNEQFF
TRBV7-3	.	few	TRBJ2-2	TGTGCCAGCAGCTTAGATGGTGGCAAAAGCACCGGGGAGCTGTTTTTT	CASSLDGGKSTGELFF
TRBV24-1	.	once	TRBJ1-1	TGTGCCACCAGTGACCGGGGAAGGGCTTTCTTT	CATSDRGRAFF
TRBV7-9	.	many	TRBJ2-5	TGTGCCAGCAGCCCCCAGGGGGGCGGAGCCCTCCAAGAGACCCAGTACTTC	CASSPQGGGALQETQYF
TRBV30	.	many	TRBJ2-2	TGTGCCTGGGCAACGGGAGTGATCGGGGAGCTGTTTTTT	CAWATGVIGELFF
TRBV19	.	.	TRBJ1-1	TGTGCCAGTAGTATATCAATGCAGTCTGCGGAAGCTTTCTTT	CASSISMQSAEAFF
TRBV20-1	.	many	TRBJ2-5	TGCAGTGCTACCCTACCCCCGTACCAAGAGACCCAGTACTTC	CSATLPPYQETQYF
TRBV20-1	.	.	TRBJ2-1	TGCAGTGCTAGAGATGGGGCATTGAGCTCCTACAATGAGCAGTTCTTC	CSARDGALSSYNEQFF
TRBV14	.	.	TRBJ2-2	TGTGCCAGCAGCCAAAGCATCGCACTTGTGGGCGGGGAGCTGTTTTTT	CASSQSIALVGGELFF
TRBV6-5	TRBD1	few	TRBJ2-3	TGTGCCAGCAGTTATCTCGGGACAGGGCAAGATACGCAGTATTTT	CASSYLGTGQDTQYF
TRBV24-1	TRBD2	few	TRBJ2-1	TGTGCCACCAGTGATTTCGGACTAGCGGGACAGAATGAGCAGTTCTTC	CATSDFGLAGQNEQFF